This T cell receptor beta chain was obtained from a study of T cell changes during pregnancy in multiple sclerosis (dated by TCRdb to between 2018 and 2020). Describing the broader study: In women with multiple sclerosis, the researchers looked at how the T cell repertoire shifted as pregnancy progressed.

About this clone: The antigen this receptor binds is unknown. There are no base qualities to consult, and no much larger clone falls within one base.

The library came from the immunoSEQ multiplex PCR assay. As stored in TCRdb, this immuneACCESS dataset retains in-frame rearrangements with V and J assigned. A fraction of the clones does not appear; measured against another copy, unresolved V genes explain less than half of the discrepancy, and the remainder lacks a known reason. The sample table shows around 110,000 clones, and 75% to 95% are seen once. 1.6% of the sample is in the top ten clones. V is reduced by 2 bases and J by 0 bases, leaving a spacing of 7 bases between them. From the germline V gene, CDR1 is ENHRY and CDR2 is SYGVKD. The CDR3 numbers 15 residues from cysteine through phenylalanine. CDR3 DNA is the only sequence kept; it has 45 bases, read in frame from the first base.

The chain employs TRBV10-3 and TRBJ2-2; a tentative D call is TRBD1 (5 bases match). This receptor was identified in a female donor with multiple sclerosis, enrolled in a pregnancy study. The sample was peripheral blood, taken before pregnancy. The CDR3 has the sequence CAISERGTNTGELFF. Here is the DNA: TGTGCCATCAGTGAGAGGGGAACGAACACCGGGGAGCTGTTTTTT.